This record covers a single TCR beta chain. The source of the sample is a study of T cell clonotyping in hematopoietic cell transplantation. Produced via immunoSEQ multiplex PCR; TCRdb's table is partial and in-frame only. Altogether just under 20,000 clones are present, 79% being singletons, with the ten largest covering 14% to 15%. Germline-derived CDR1 and CDR2 are MNHEY and SMNVEV (reference sequence). V was pared by 6 bases and J by 3 bases, with 6 bases of the junction left unmatched. The CDR3 contains 14 residues. The clonotype was recovered from a man in his 60s in good health. Some clones in this sample may be carry-over from other donors' samples. The chain couples TRBV27 to TRBJ2-5; 8 positions match TRBD1. The sample was peripheral blood mononuclear cells. This CDR3 is CASRSTGGEETQYF. The DNA of the CDR3 is TGTGCCAGCAGGTCCACAGGGGGAGAAGAGACCCAGTACTTC.